One and the same sample provided the 28 T cell receptor beta chains below, sequenced in a study of blood T cell repertoires in COVID-19. Profiling relied on immunoSEQ multiplex PCR, and the TCRdb table lists in-frame clones only, not all of them. This table holds under 80,000 clones, around 83% found once. Material for sequencing was peripheral blood. These receptors came from a man older than 75 with acute or convalescent COVID-19.

This CDR3 is CASSPGTSGTWDNEQFF. As DNA, the CDR3 is TGTGCCAGCAGTCCCGGGACTAGCGGGACCTGGGACAATGAGCAGTTCTTC. The V call is TRBV6-2 or TRBV6-3, the J call TRBJ2-1, with 13 bases matching TRBD2. Germline CDR1 and CDR2: MNHEY and SVGEGT. V shed 5 bases and J 5 bases; nucleotides not matched to a gene: 9. The CDR3 is 17 residues long.

This chain links TRBV7-9 with TRBJ2-7, with D perhaps TRBD1 (5 bases). Germline values: CDR1 SEHNR, CDR2 FQNEAQ (reference sequence). The length of the CDR3 is 14 residues. Trimming took off 5 bases at V and 3 bases at J, with 14 bases between the two ends. The CDR3 loop reads CASSPQDRDYEQYF. CDR3 in DNA: TGTGCCAGCAGCCCGCAAGACAGAGACTACGAGCAGTACTTC.

This rearrangement joins TRBV18 to TRBJ1-5; no reliable D call. CDR1 and CDR2 from the germline V gene are KGHSH and LQKENI. V gave up 3 bases and J gave up 4 bases, with 10 bases separating them. The CDR3 extends over 14 amino acids. The CDR3 loop reads CASSPIGSNQPQHF. In DNA, the CDR3 is TGTGCCAGCTCACCGATAGGGAGTAATCAGCCCCAGCATTTT.

This chain joins TRBV30 and TRBJ2-3; D is ambiguous. This CDR3 has 13 amino acids. The germline V gene has CDR1 GTSNPN and CDR2 SVGIG (reference sequence). V shed 0 bases and J shed 4 bases, with 8 bases lying between them. The CDR3 sequence is CAWSVLVSDTQYF. In DNA form, the CDR3 reads TGTGCCTGGAGTGTCCTAGTATCAGATACGCAGTATTTT.

This clone was detected once. V usage is TRBV7-3 and J usage is TRBJ2-1; D is perhaps TRBD2 (6 bases). This CDR3 has 14 residues. The V gene lost 6 bases and the J gene lost 0 bases, with 9 bases spanning the gap. CDR1 SGHTA and CDR2 FQGTGA come from the germline V gene. The chain's CDR3 is CASSPAGSYNEQFF. CDR3 in DNA: TGTGCCAGCAGTCCAGCGGGCTCCTACAATGAGCAGTTCTTC.

The V and J genes are TRBV19 and TRBJ2-2; no clear D. Per germline, CDR1 LNHDA and CDR2 SQIVND (reference sequence). The V end was cut by 3 bases, the J end by 6 bases, with 5 bases between. CDR3 length: 12 residues. This chain's CDR3 is CASSMAAGELFF. In nucleotides, the CDR3 is TGTGCCAGTAGTATGGCGGCCGGGGAGCTGTTTTTT.

The chain recombines TRBV5-1 with TRBJ2-2; a weak D match, TRBD2 (6 bases). CDR1 is SGHRS, CDR2 YFSETQ, per germline. Deletions cut 7 bases from V and 5 bases from J, with 15 bases between. The CDR3 contains 14 residues. CDR3 protein: CASGTGEFTGELFF. The CDR3 nucleotides read TGCGCCAGCGGCACGGGGGAATTTACCGGGGAGCTGTTTTTT.

The chain links TRBV6-5 to TRBJ2-5, with TRBD1 as a possible D gene (6 bases). CDR1 MNHEY and CDR2 SVGAGI come from the germline V gene. The CDR3 consists of 14 residues. V lost 6 bases, J lost 1 base, and 12 bases lay in between. This chain's CDR3 is CASRPGQRQETQYF. The CDR3 nucleotides read TGTGCCAGCAGGCCGGGACAACGCCAAGAGACCCAGTACTTC.

This rearrangement joins TRBV18 to TRBJ1-4; D unresolved. The CDR3 covers 15 residues. Trimming cost V 1 base and J 6 bases, with 12 bases left between them. Germline V gene sequence: CDR1 KGHSH, CDR2 LQKENI. The CDR3 bases are TGTGCCAGCTCACCACTGACCGGGTCTGATGAAAAACTGTTTTTT. It is translated as CASSPLTGSDEKLFF.

CDR3 amino acids: CASGLAGVVRDTQYF. The CDR3 DNA is TGTGCCAGCGGCCTAGCGGGAGTGGTCAGAGATACGCAGTATTTT. This chain joins TRBV6-2 or TRBV6-3 and TRBJ2-3; TRBD2 aligns across 10 bases. The CDR3 runs 15 residues. The germline gives CDR1 MNHEY, CDR2 SVGEGT. With 8 bases clipped from V and 5 bases from J, the junction kept 10 bases outside the gene matches.

J is TRBJ2-5 and V is TRBV14, with 8 nucleotides matching TRBD2. The CDR3 loop spans 17 amino acids. V lost 0 bases, J lost 5 bases, and 11 bases stayed unmatched. Germline-derived CDR1 and CDR2 are SGHDN and FVKESK. The CDR3 DNA is TGTGCCAGCAGCCAAGAGGGGCGGAGCGGGAGTTGGGAGACCCAGTACTTC. Protein sequence: CASSQEGRSGSWETQYF.

The V call is TRBV6-5, the J call TRBJ2-7, with 7 bases that match TRBD1. The ends lost 5 bases at V and 6 bases at J; junction bases unmatched: 7. CDR3 size: 13 residues. Per germline, CDR1 MNHEY and CDR2 SVGAGI. The CDR3 region has the DNA TGTGCCAGCAGTCCGCCGACAGGGTTCGAGCAGTACTTC. It is translated as CASSPPTGFEQYF.

This clone appeared a few times. The V call is TRBV11-2, the J call TRBJ1-1, with 8 bases that match TRBD1. Germline V gene lookup returns CDR1 SGHAT and CDR2 FQNNGV. The junction had 11 bases not matched to a gene; V was cut back by 2 bases and J by 9 bases. The CDR3 has 15 residues. In DNA form, the CDR3 reads TGTGCCAGCAGCTTAAACTTAGGGGCAGGGGGCCAAGCTTTCTTT. It codes for CASSLNLGAGGQAFF.

The rearrangement uses TRBV6-2 or TRBV6-3 and TRBJ1-1, with D perhaps matching TRBD1 (6 bases). The CDR3 extends over 12 amino acids. Germline V lookup: CDR1 MNHEY, CDR2 SVGEGT. V lost 5 bases, J lost 8 bases, and 12 bases lay in between. DNA for the CDR3: TGTGCCAGCAGTACTGGACAGAAGGAAGCTTTCTTT. It translates to CASSTGQKEAFF.

The chain uses TRBV5-1 and TRBJ2-5; 10 nucleotides line up with TRBD1. This CDR3 comprises 16 residues. CDR1 and CDR2 from the germline V gene are SGHRS and YFSETQ. Unmatched junction bases numbered 7, after V lost 3 bases and J lost 2 bases. CDR3 loop: CASSWNGQGVQETQYF. For the CDR3, the DNA is TGCGCCAGCAGCTGGAATGGACAGGGGGTTCAAGAGACCCAGTACTTC. Drawing the rest from reference TRBV5-1 and TRBJ2-5, the complete variable domain is KAGVTQTPRYLIKTRGQQVTLSCSPISGHRSVSWYQQTPGQGLQFLFEYFSETQRNKGNFPGRFSGRQFSNSRSEMNVSTLELGDSALYLCASSWNGQGVQETQYFGPGTRLLVL.

This clone was seen a handful of times. The chain uses TRBV10-3 and TRBJ2-3; 11 bases map to TRBD1. CDR3 length: 15 residues. CDR1 and CDR2 (germline): ENHRY, SYGVKD. V shed 4 bases and J 8 bases; nucleotides not matched to a gene: 8. CDR3 DNA sequence: TGTGCCATCAGTGGTGTAGGACAGGGGGCCACTACGCAGTATTTT. It is translated as CAISGVGQGATTQYF.

The chain uses TRBV11-2 and TRBJ1-3; 12 bases fit TRBD1. Germline trimming cut 3 bases from V and 1 base from J; bases unmatched to any gene: 4. Germline V lookup: CDR1 SGHAT, CDR2 FQNNGV. The CDR3 is made up of 17 amino acids. The CDR3 region is CASSFRDRGPSGNTIYF. The CDR3 DNA reads as TGTGCCAGCAGCTTCCGGGACAGGGGGCCGTCTGGAAACACCATATATTTT.

This rearrangement joins TRBV2 to TRBJ1-6; 7 bases line up with TRBD1. The CDR3 is 14 residues long. V was pared by 6 bases and J by 6 bases, with 5 bases of the junction left unmatched. The germline gives CDR1 SNHLY, CDR2 FYNNEI. CDR3 coding DNA: TGTGCCAGCAGAGGGACAGCATCTAATTCACCCCTCCACTTT. Translating gives CASRGTASNSPLHF.

J is TRBJ2-1 and V is TRBV7-9, with 8 positions matching TRBD2. This CDR3 comprises 13 residues. The V and J ends lost 5 bases and 10 bases, in that order; junction bases with no gene match: 7. Germline assignment: CDR1 SEHNR and CDR2 FQNEAQ (reference sequence). The CDR3 is CASSLPGLAEQFF. In nucleotides, the CDR3 is TGTGCCAGCAGCCTTCCCGGACTAGCCGAGCAGTTCTTC.

V gene TRBV6-6 combines with J gene TRBJ2-3; no reliable D call. V gave up 6 bases and J gave up 2 bases, with 6 bases separating them. Germline V gene lookup returns CDR1 MNHNY and CDR2 SVGAGI (reference sequence). The CDR3 contains 12 residues. The CDR3 is CASSSFTDTQYF. CDR3 coding DNA: TGTGCCAGCAGCTCCTTCACAGATACGCAGTATTTT.

The CDR3 reads CASSLSLGVLQYF. The CDR3 nucleotides are TGTGCCAGCAGCTTAAGTCTGGGCGTCCTACAGTATTTT. The chain recombines TRBV7-3 with TRBJ2-3; unclear D gene. There are 13 residues in the CDR3. V was shortened by 1 base and J by 12 bases, with 14 bases between the two germline ends. In germline, CDR1 is SGHTA, CDR2 FQGTGA.

The rearrangement joins TRBV11-2 to TRBJ1-3, with D possibly matching TRBD1 (6 bases). The CDR3 has 16 amino acids. V was shortened by 1 base and J by 2 bases, with 12 bases between the two germline ends. Germline V CDR1 and CDR2: SGHAT, FQNNGV. CDR3 nucleotide sequence: TGTGCCAGCAGCTTAGTCTTCAGGGGTGCTGGAAACACCATATATTTT. It is translated as CASSLVFRGAGNTIYF.

This sequence joins TRBV28 and TRBJ2-7; the match to TRBD2 covers 9 bases. The germline V gene encodes CDR1 MDHEN and CDR2 SYDVKM. V was clipped by 6 bases and J by 3 bases; unmatched bases: 9. The CDR3 is 15 amino acids. CDR3 loop: CASRLGSTSGYEQYF. The CDR3 DNA is TGTGCCAGCAGATTAGGGTCGACTAGCGGCTACGAGCAGTACTTC. The full variable domain, in which reference TRBV28 and TRBJ2-7 provide the parts outside the CDR3, is DVKVTQSSRYLVKRTGEKVFLECVQDMDHENMFWYRQDPGLGLRLIYFSYDVKMKEKGDIPEGYSVSREKKERFSLILESASTNQTSMYLCASRLGSTSGYEQYFGPGTRLTVT.

The chain employs TRBV27 and TRBJ2-3; 16 bases line up with TRBD2. V was pared by 5 bases and J by 4 bases, with 9 bases of the junction left unmatched. The CDR3 is 18 amino acids. Germline CDR1 and CDR2: MNHEY and SMNVEV (reference sequence). CDR3 DNA: TGTGCCAGCAGTCCTGAGGGACTAGCGGGAGGGCCTTCAGATACGCAGTATTTT. It is translated as CASSPEGLAGGPSDTQYF.

This rearrangement joins TRBV7-8 to TRBJ2-2, with 12 bases identical to TRBD1. Germline V CDR1 and CDR2: SGHVS, FQNEAQ. The CDR3 extends over 16 amino acids. V lost 2 bases to trimming and J lost 7 bases; unmatched junction nucleotides: 5. The CDR3 loop is CASSLRDRGRGGELFF. In nucleotides, the CDR3 is TGTGCCAGCAGCTTACGGGACAGGGGGCGAGGCGGGGAGCTGTTTTTT.

The chain carries TRBV28 and TRBJ2-3; D gene uncertain. Trimming removed 2 bases from V and 4 bases from J, with 10 bases in between. From germline, CDR1 is MDHEN and CDR2 SYDVKM. The CDR3 has 14 amino acids. CDR3 residues: CASSLERYADTQYF. The DNA of the CDR3 is TGTGCCAGCAGTTTAGAGCGCTACGCAGATACGCAGTATTTT.

V is TRBV15 and J is TRBJ2-1; TRBD2 agrees at 12 bases. Germline-derived CDR1 and CDR2 are LNHNV and YYDKDF (reference sequence). The CDR3 consists of 16 residues. V shed 1 base, J shed 6 bases, and the junction held 4 bases outside the gene matches. The CDR3 loop is CATSRGPSGRGNEQFF. DNA for the CDR3: TGTGCCACCAGCAGAGGTCCTAGCGGGAGGGGCAATGAGCAGTTCTTC.

This chain uses TRBV19 with TRBJ2-7, with D uncertain. The V end was cut by 4 bases, the J end by 3 bases, with 13 bases between. The germline gives CDR1 LNHDA, CDR2 SQIVND (reference sequence). The CDR3 consists of 14 residues. CDR3 nucleotides: TGTGCCAGTAGTAAACTGGCAGACAACTACGAGCAGTACTTC. This translates into CASSKLADNYEQYF.